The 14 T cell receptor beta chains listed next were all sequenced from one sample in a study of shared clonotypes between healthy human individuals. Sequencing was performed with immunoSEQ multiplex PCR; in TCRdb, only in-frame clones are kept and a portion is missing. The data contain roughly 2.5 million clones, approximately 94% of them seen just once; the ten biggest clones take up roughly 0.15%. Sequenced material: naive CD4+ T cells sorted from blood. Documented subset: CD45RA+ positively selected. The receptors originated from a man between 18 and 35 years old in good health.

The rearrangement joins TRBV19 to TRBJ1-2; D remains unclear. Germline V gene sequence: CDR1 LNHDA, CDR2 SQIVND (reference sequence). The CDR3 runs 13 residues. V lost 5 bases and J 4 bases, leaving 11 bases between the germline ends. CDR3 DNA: TGTGCCAGTAGTCCCGGCACACGCTATGGCTACACCTTC. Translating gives CASSPGTRYGYTF.

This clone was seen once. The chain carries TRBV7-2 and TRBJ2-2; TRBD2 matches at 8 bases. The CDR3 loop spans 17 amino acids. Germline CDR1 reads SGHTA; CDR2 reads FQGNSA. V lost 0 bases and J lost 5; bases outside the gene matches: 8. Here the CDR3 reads CASSLARSSGPTGELFF. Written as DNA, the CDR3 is TGTGCCAGCAGCTTAGCGCGTTCTAGCGGGCCAACCGGGGAGCTGTTTTTT.

CDR3 bases: TGTGCCAGCAGTTCGACAGGGGAAGCCTACGAGCAGTACTTC. Its translation: CASSSTGEAYEQYF. The V call is TRBV6-5, the J call TRBJ2-7; 8 positions agree with TRBD1. V gave up 4 bases and J gave up 2 bases; unmatched junction bases: 4. Germline lookup yields CDR1 MNHEY and CDR2 SVGAGI. The CDR3 contains 14 residues.

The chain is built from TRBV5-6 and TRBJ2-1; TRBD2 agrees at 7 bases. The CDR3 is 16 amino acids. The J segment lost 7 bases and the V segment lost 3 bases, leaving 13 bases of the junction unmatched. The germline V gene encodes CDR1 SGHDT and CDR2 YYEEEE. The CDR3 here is CASSYIAGQGRNEQFF. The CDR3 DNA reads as TGTGCCAGCAGCTACATAGCGGGCCAGGGCCGAAATGAGCAGTTCTTC.

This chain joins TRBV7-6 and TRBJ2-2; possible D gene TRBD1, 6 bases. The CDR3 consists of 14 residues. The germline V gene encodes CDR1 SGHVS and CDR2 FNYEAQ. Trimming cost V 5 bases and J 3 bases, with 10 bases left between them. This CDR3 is CASSHGQHTGELFF. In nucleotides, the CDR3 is TGTGCCAGCAGCCATGGACAGCACACCGGGGAGCTGTTTTTT.

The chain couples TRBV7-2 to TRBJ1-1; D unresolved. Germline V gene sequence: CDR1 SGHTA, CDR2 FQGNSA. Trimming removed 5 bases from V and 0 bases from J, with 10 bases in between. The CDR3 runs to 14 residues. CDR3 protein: CASSRTRMNTEAFF. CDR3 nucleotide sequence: TGTGCCAGCAGCCGGACCCGGATGAACACTGAAGCTTTCTTT.

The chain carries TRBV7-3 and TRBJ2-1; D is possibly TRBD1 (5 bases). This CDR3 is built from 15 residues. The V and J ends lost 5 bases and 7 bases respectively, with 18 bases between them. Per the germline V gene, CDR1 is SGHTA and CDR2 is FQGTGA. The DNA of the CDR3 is TGTGCCAGCAGCCCAAAGTCAGGGCGATGGAATGAGCAGTTCTTC. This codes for CASSPKSGRWNEQFF.

CDR3 sequence: CASSEWRNTIYF. CDR3 sequence (DNA): TGTGCCAGCAGTGAATGGAGGAACACCATATATTTT. The rearrangement uses TRBV6-1 and TRBJ1-3, with D unclear. V lost 2 bases, J lost 7 bases, and 6 bases lay in between. The CDR3 contains 12 residues. Germline-derived CDR1 and CDR2 are MNHNS and SASEGT.

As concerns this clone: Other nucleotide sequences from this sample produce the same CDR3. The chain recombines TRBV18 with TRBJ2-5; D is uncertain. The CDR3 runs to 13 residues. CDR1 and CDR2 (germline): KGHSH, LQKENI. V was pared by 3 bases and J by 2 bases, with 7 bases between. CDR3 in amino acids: CASSPGHQETQYF. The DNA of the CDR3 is TGTGCCAGCTCACCCGGGCATCAAGAGACCCAGTACTTC.

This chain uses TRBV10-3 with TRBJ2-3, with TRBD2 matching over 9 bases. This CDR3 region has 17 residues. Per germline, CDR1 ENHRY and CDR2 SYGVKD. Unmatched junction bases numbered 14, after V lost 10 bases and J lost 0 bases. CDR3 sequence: CATRDPITSGSTDTQYF. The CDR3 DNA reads TGTGCCACCCGAGATCCAATTACTAGCGGGAGCACAGATACGCAGTATTTT.

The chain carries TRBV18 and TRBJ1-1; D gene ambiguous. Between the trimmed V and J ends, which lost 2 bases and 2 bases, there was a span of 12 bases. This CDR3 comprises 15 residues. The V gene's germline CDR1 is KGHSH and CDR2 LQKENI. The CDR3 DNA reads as TGTGCCAGCTCACCATTAACAGATCTCAACACTGAAGCTTTCTTT. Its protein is CASSPLTDLNTEAFF. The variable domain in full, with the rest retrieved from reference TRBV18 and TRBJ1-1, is NAGVMQNPRHLVRRRGQEARLRCSPMKGHSHVYWYRQLPEEGLKFMVYLQKENIIDESGMPKERFSAEFPKEGPSILRIQQVVRGDSAAYFCASSPLTDLNTEAFFGQGTRLTVV.

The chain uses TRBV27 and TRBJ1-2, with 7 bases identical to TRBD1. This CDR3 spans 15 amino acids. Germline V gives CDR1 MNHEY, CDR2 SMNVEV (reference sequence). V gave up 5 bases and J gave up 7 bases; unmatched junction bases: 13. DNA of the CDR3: TGTGCCAGCAGTCCAACCTGGGACAGCACCCTTGGCTACACCTTC. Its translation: CASSPTWDSTLGYTF.

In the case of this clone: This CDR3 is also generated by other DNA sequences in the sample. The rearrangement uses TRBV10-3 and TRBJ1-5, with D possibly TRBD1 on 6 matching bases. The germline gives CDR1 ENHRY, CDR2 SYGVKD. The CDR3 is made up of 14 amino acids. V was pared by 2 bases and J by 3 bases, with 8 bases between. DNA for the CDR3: TGTGCCATCAGTGAGGGACAGTCCAATCAGCCCCAGCATTTT. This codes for CAISEGQSNQPQHF.

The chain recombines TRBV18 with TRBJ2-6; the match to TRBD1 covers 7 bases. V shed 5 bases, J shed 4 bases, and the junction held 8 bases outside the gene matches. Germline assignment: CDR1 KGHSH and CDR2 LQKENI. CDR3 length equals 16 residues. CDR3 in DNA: TGTGCCAGCTCAGCCTACGACAGGGCGGGGGCCAACGTCCTGACTTTC. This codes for CASSAYDRAGANVLTF.